Sequencing of this T cell receptor beta chain was carried out in a study of T-cell reconstitution after alpha-beta-depleted transplantation in children. Preparation of the TCRbeta library used unique molecular identifiers. Via MiXCR, TCRdb re-called the PCR reads, giving one row per CDR3 protein. The table includes about 460,000 distinct CDR3 sequences, more than 9.5% detected once. Trimming took off 4 bases at V and 0 bases at J, with 14 bases between the two ends. Germline loops: CDR1 KGHDR, CDR2 SFDVKD. The CDR3 contains 16 residues. About this clonotype itself: Its specificity is unknown.

Study results and limitations: Diversity of TCRbeta at day 60 was high in some patients, arising from surviving recipient T cells and thymic progenitors. T-cell numbers and diversity, one year after transplant, stemmed largely from T cells that were newly produced. Reportedly, alpha-beta T cells present about two months post-transplant originated from several hundred expanded clones of graft origin.

Source: PBMCs, mostly from graft donor cells, taken 180 days after TCRalphabeta/CD19-depleted stem cell transplant. V is TRBV24-1 and J is TRBJ1-2, with D perhaps TRBD1 (5 bases). This clonotype originated in a female patient between 2 and 15 years old who had a stem cell transplant for aplastic anemia, so the T cells may come from the graft donor. The CDR3 region is CATSDPGLGPNYGYTF. For the CDR3, the DNA is TGTGCCACCAGTGACCCGGGACTGGGCCCTAACTATGGCTACACCTTC.